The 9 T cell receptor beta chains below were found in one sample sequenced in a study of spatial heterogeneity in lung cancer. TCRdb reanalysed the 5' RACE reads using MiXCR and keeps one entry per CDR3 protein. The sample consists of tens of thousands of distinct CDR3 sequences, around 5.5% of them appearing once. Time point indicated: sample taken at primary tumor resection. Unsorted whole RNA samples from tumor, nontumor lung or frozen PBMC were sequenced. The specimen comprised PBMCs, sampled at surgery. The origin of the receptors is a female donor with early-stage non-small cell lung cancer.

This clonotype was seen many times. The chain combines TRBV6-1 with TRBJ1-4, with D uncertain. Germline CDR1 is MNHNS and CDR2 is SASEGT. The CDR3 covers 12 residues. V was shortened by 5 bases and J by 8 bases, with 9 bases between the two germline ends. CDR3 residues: CASSYTGEKLFF. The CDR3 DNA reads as TGTGCCAGCAGTTATACCGGGGAAAAACTGTTTTTT.

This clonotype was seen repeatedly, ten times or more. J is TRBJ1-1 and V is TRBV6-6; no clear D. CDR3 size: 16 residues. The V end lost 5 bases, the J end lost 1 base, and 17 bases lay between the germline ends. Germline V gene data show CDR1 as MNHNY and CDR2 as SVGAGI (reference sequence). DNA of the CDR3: TGTGCCAGCAGTCCCACCTGGTTCAAGGGGAACACTGAAGCTTTCTTT. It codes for CASSPTWFKGNTEAFF.

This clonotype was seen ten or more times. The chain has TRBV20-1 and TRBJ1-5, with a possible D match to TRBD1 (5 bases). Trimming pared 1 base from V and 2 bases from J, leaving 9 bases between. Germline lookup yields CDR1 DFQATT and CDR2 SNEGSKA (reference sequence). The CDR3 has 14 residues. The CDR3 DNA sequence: TGCAGTGCTAGAGTCCTAGGGGGCAATCAGCCCCAGCATTTT. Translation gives CSARVLGGNQPQHF.

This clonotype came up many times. The CDR3 protein is CSVGTSGRFQYF. The CDR3 DNA reads as TGCAGCGTGGGGACTAGCGGGAGGTTTCAGTACTTC. The chain combines TRBV29-1 with TRBJ2-7, with 15 bases matching TRBD2. The CDR3 is 12 residues long. Germline V gene sequence: CDR1 SQVTM, CDR2 ANQGSEA. With 6 bases clipped from V and 10 bases from J, the junction kept 4 bases outside the gene matches.

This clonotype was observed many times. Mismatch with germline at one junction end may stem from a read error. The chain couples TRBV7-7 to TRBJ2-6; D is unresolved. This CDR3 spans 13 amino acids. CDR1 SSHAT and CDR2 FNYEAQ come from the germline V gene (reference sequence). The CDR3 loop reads CASSHGGANVLTF. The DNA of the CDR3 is TGTGCTAGCAGCCACGGGGGGGCCAACGTCCTGACTTTC.

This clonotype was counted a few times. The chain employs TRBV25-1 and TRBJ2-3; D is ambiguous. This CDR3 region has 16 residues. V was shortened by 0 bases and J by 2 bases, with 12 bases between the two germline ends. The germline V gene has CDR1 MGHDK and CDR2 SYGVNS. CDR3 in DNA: TGTGCCAGCAGTGAATATGAGGCAGGATACACAGATACGCAGTATTTT. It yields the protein CASSEYEAGYTDTQYF.

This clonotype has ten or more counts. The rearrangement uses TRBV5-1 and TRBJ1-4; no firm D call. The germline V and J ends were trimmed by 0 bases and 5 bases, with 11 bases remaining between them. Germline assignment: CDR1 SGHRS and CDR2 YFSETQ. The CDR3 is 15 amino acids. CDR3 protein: CASSLVAGINEKLFF. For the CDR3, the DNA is TGCGCCAGCAGCTTGGTTGCAGGAATAAATGAAAAACTGTTTTTT.

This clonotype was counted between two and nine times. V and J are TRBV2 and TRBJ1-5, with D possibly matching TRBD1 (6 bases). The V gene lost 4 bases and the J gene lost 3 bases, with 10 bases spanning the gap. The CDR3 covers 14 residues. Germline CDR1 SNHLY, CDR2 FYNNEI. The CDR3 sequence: CASSGGQLNQPQHF. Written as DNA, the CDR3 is TGTGCCAGCAGTGGGGGACAACTCAATCAGCCCCAGCATTTT.

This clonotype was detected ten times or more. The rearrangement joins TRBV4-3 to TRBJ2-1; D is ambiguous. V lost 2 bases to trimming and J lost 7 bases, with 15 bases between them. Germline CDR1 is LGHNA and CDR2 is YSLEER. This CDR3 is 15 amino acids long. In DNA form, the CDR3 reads TGCGCCAGCAGCCAACGGACCCACTGGGTGAATGAGCAGTTCTTC. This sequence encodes CASSQRTHWVNEQFF.